The next 25 T cell receptor beta chains were all read from a single sample in a study of control samples from healthy donors and cancer patients. This table comes from immunoSEQ multiplex PCR, and its TCRdb copy is limited to in-frame clones, with some not included. The sample has approximately 150,000 clones; 75% to 95% are singletons. The source material was blood. Receptor source: a man aged 25-45 years in good health.

The V call is TRBV27, the J call TRBJ2-1, with a possible D match to TRBD2 (6 bases). The length of the CDR3 is 14 residues. The V and J ends lost 5 bases and 2 bases respectively, with 10 bases between them. CDR1 is MNHEY, CDR2 SMNVEV, per germline (reference sequence). CDR3 amino acids: CASSVGGPYNEQFF. In nucleotides, the CDR3 is TGTGCCAGCAGTGTGGGGGGACCCTACAATGAGCAGTTCTTC.

The CDR3 here is CASSPGTGRSEKLFF. The CDR3 region has the DNA TGTGCCAGCAGCCCCGGGACAGGGAGGAGTGAAAAACTGTTTTTT. The chain is built from TRBV9 and TRBJ1-4; TRBD1 matches at 9 bases. This CDR3 has 15 residues. Trimming took 4 bases from V and 7 from J; bases not matched to a gene: 8. Germline CDR1 and CDR2: SGDLS and YYNGEE.

The chain combines TRBV9 with TRBJ1-2, with 9 bases that match TRBD1. With 5 bases clipped from V and 0 bases from J, the junction kept 5 bases outside the gene matches. The CDR3 is made up of 15 amino acids. The germline gives CDR1 SGDLS, CDR2 YYNGEE. DNA of the CDR3: TGTGCCAGCAGTACAGGGGGCGGACCTAACTATGGCTACACCTTC. Its protein product is CASSTGGGPNYGYTF.

This clone showed up just once. The genes are TRBV30 and TRBJ2-7; 9 nucleotides agree with TRBD1. After removal of 1 base from V and 6 bases from J, the junction contained 1 base not matched to a gene. CDR1 GTSNPN and CDR2 SVGIG come from the germline V gene (reference sequence). The CDR3 has 12 amino acids. This CDR3 is CAWSDRGPEQYF. The DNA for the CDR3 is TGTGCCTGGAGTGACAGGGGGCCCGAGCAGTACTTC.

V usage is TRBV27 and J usage is TRBJ2-7, with D perhaps TRBD2 (5 bases). Germline V CDR1 and CDR2: MNHEY, SMNVEV (reference sequence). Between the trimmed V and J ends, which lost 8 bases and 2 bases, there was a span of 13 bases. The CDR3 loop spans 13 amino acids. The CDR3 protein is CASSTGGPYEQYF. The CDR3 bases are TGTGCCAGCTCCACCGGAGGCCCCTACGAGCAGTACTTC.

This sequence joins TRBV3-1 (or the pseudogene TRBV3-2) and TRBJ2-1, with D perhaps TRBD1 (5 bases). The V end lost 4 bases, the J end lost 1 base, and 14 bases lay between the germline ends. CDR1 is LGHDT, CDR2 YNNKEL, per germline (reference sequence). There are 16 residues in the CDR3. The DNA of the CDR3 is TGTGCCAGCAGCCTAGGACACCGAGCATCCTACAATGAGCAGTTCTTC. This gives the protein CASSLGHRASYNEQFF.

The chain combines TRBV11-2 with TRBJ1-6, with unresolved D. CDR1 is SGHAT, CDR2 FQNNGV, per germline. This CDR3 has 16 residues. Trimming cost V 5 bases and J 0 bases, with 11 bases left between them. The CDR3 loop reads CASSRTPSSYNSPLHF. CDR3 nucleotide sequence: TGTGCCAGCAGCCGAACGCCGAGCTCCTATAATTCACCCCTCCACTTT. Drawing the rest from reference TRBV11-2 and TRBJ1-6, the complete variable domain is EAGVAQSPRYKIIEKRQSVAFWCNPISGHATLYWYQQILGQGPKLLIQFQNNGVVDDSQLPKDRFSAERLKGVDSTLKIQPAKLEDSAVYLCASSRTPSSYNSPLHFGNGTRLTVT.

The CDR3 DNA reads TGTGCCAGCAGCCAGGCTAACGGGGGCCTGAGCACAGATACGCAGTATTTT. Translated: CASSQANGGLSTDTQYF. This sequence joins TRBV3-1 (or the pseudogene TRBV3-2) and TRBJ2-3; D assignment may be TRBD1 or TRBD2 (6 bases each). V was shortened by 3 bases and J by 0 bases, with 16 bases between the two germline ends. Germline CDR1 is LGHDT and CDR2 is YNNKEL (reference sequence). The CDR3 covers 17 residues.

This chain joins TRBV7-9 and TRBJ2-2, with 8 bases that match TRBD2. The CDR3 spans 15 residues. V lost 3 bases to trimming and J lost 7 bases; unmatched junction nucleotides: 7. Germline V CDR1 and CDR2: SEHNR, FQNEAQ (reference sequence). The CDR3 DNA is TGTGCCAGCAGCTTCCTTAGCGGGGTTGTCGGGGAGCTGTTTTTT. Translation gives CASSFLSGVVGELFF.

The V and J genes are TRBV13 and TRBJ1-2; no reliable D call. Germline V CDR1 and CDR2: PRHDT, FYEKMQ (reference sequence). This CDR3 is built from 13 residues. Trimming left V 2 bases short and J 2 bases short, with 6 bases between. The CDR3 DNA reads TGTGCCAGCAGCTTAACCGACAACTATGGCTACACCTTC. Translated: CASSLTDNYGYTF.

This chain uses TRBV2 with TRBJ2-3; 8 bases align to TRBD2. This CDR3 region has 15 residues. Germline V gene lookup returns CDR1 SNHLY and CDR2 FYNNEI. V gave up 4 bases and J gave up 2 bases; unmatched junction bases: 5. The chain's CDR3 is CASSAGGGPTDTQYF. DNA of the CDR3: TGTGCCAGCAGTGCGGGCGGGGGGCCCACAGATACGCAGTATTTT.

The CDR3 DNA reads TGTGCCTGGAGCCTCCCGGCGGGGGACTACGAGCAGTACTTC. Translation: CAWSLPAGDYEQYF. The chain links TRBV30 to TRBJ2-7, with TRBD2 identical over 7 bases. Germline CDR1 reads GTSNPN; CDR2 reads SVGIG (reference sequence). The CDR3 is 14 residues long. Trimming removed 3 bases from V and 3 bases from J; junction bases left unmatched: 8.

This clone showed up just a few times. V gene TRBV7-2 combines with J gene TRBJ2-1, with 15 nucleotides matching TRBD2. J was trimmed by 7 bases and V by 5 bases; bases with no gene match: 15. The CDR3 has 19 amino acids. The germline V gene has CDR1 SGHTA and CDR2 FQGNSA. The DNA of the CDR3 is TGTGCCAGCAGCCTATGGACTAGCGGGGGGGCCGGTGTTGAGAATGAGCAGTTCTTC. Protein: CASSLWTSGGAGVENEQFF.

The chain carries TRBV5-3 and TRBJ1-5; D might be TRBD1 (6 bases). TRBV5-3 is assigned to the ORF class and has an uncertain function. Between the trimmed V and J ends, which lost 6 bases and 7 bases, there was a span of 20 bases. The CDR3 is made up of 15 amino acids. The DNA of the CDR3 is TGTGCCAGAATGGGGCAGGGGCCCCTTTTGCAGCCCCAGCATTTT. It encodes CARMGQGPLLQPQHF.

This sequence joins TRBV4-1 and TRBJ1-2; unclear D gene. The germline CDR1 and CDR2 sequences are MGHRA and YSYEKL. There are 14 residues in the CDR3. The V gene lost 0 bases and the J gene lost 5 bases, with 10 bases spanning the gap. The CDR3 bases are TGCGCCAGCAGCCAAGATCTAATCGGTTATGGCTACACCTTC. This gives the protein CASSQDLIGYGYTF.

The chain has TRBV6-5 and TRBJ1-2; TRBD1 agrees at 11 bases. The CDR3 is 16 residues long. CDR1 and CDR2 from the germline V gene are MNHEY and SVGAGI. V was clipped by 4 bases and J by 7 bases; unmatched bases: 11. This chain's CDR3 is CASSLSGTGGIGGYTF. CDR3 in DNA: TGTGCCAGCAGTTTGTCCGGGACAGGGGGTATTGGTGGCTACACCTTC.

The chain employs TRBV6-6 and TRBJ2-2, with 11 bases matching TRBD2. Germline CDR1 MNHNY, CDR2 SVGAGI (reference sequence). V trimming: 5 bases; J trimming: 1 base; junction bases outside the gene matches: 6. This CDR3 has 17 amino acids. The CDR3 nucleotides read TGTGCCAGCAGTCCTACTAGCGGGGGCCTGAACACCGGGGAGCTGTTTTTT. Amino acid sequence: CASSPTSGGLNTGELFF.

The rearrangement links TRBV29-1 to TRBJ1-1; D remains unclear. The CDR3 contains 13 residues. Germline CDR1 SQVTM, CDR2 ANQGSEA. V was trimmed by 1 base and J by 4 bases, leaving 10 bases between them. The CDR3 region has the DNA TGCAGCGTTGAAGGGGGTCTATCCACTGAAGCTTTCTTT. It specifies CSVEGGLSTEAFF.

The chain combines TRBV9 with TRBJ1-6, with D maybe TRBD1 (5 bases). The CDR3 extends over 16 amino acids. CDR1 and CDR2 (germline): SGDLS, YYNGEE. V gave up 4 bases and J gave up 0 bases, with 11 bases separating them. In DNA form, the CDR3 reads TGTGCCAGCAGCCTTCAGGACACCTCCTATAATTCACCCCTCCACTTT. Translating gives CASSLQDTSYNSPLHF. Drawing the rest from reference TRBV9 and TRBJ1-6, the complete variable domain is DSGVTQTPKHLITATGQRVTLRCSPRSGDLSVYWYQQSLDQGLQFLIQYYNGEERAKGNILERFSAQQFPDLHSELNLSSLELGDSALYFCASSLQDTSYNSPLHFGNGTRLTVT.

With regard to this clone: Mismatch with germline at one junction end may stem from a read error. Within the sample, other DNA sequences also encode this same CDR3. The gene calls are TRBV28 and TRBJ1-2; 8 bases align to TRBD1. The length of the CDR3 is 13 residues. Germline CDR1 reads MDHEN; CDR2 reads SYDVKM. DNA for the CDR3: TGCGCCAGCAAAGCGGACAGGGTCTATGGCTACACCTTC. It is translated as CASKADRVYGYTF.

The genes are TRBV7-3 and TRBJ2-1, with a tentative D call TRBD2 (6 bases). Trimming cost V 1 base and J 6 bases, with 13 bases left between them. Germline lookup yields CDR1 SGHTA and CDR2 FQGTGA. The CDR3 covers 15 residues. This chain's CDR3 is CASSLIPGGSNEQFF. The CDR3 region has the DNA TGTGCCAGCAGCTTAATCCCAGGAGGGTCCAATGAGCAGTTCTTC.

The chain joins TRBV30 to TRBJ1-1; D ambiguous. CDR1 and CDR2 from the germline V gene are GTSNPN and SVGIG (reference sequence). The V end lost 4 bases, the J end lost 3 bases, and 12 bases lay between the germline ends. There are 13 residues in the CDR3. CDR3 coding DNA: TGTGCCTGGATACAAAGTTACTACACTGAAGCTTTCTTT. Translated: CAWIQSYYTEAFF. Variable domain in full (rest from reference TRBV30 and TRBJ1-1): SQTIHQWPATLVQPVGSPLSLECTVEGTSNPNLYWYRQAAGRGLQLLFYSVGIGQISSEVPQNLSASRPQDRQFILSSKKLLLSDSGFYLCAWIQSYYTEAFFGQGTRLTVV.

V gene TRBV6-6 combines with J gene TRBJ2-1; 11 bases align to TRBD2. Trimming removed 5 bases from V and 14 bases from J; junction bases left unmatched: 11. Germline V gives CDR1 MNHNY, CDR2 SVGAGI (reference sequence). The CDR3 consists of 14 residues. CDR3 region: CASSRTASGGPEFF. Written as DNA, the CDR3 is TGTGCCAGCAGTCGTACTGCTAGCGGGGGGCCCGAGTTCTTC.

The chain joins TRBV28 to TRBJ1-4, with TRBD1 matching over 7 bases. The length of the CDR3 is 17 residues. Germline loops: CDR1 MDHEN, CDR2 SYDVKM. The V gene end was trimmed by 4 bases and the J gene end by 5 bases; junction bases not matched to a gene: 13. This CDR3 reads CASSSLPGQRYNEKLFF. As DNA, the CDR3 is TGTGCCAGCAGTTCACTTCCGGGACAGCGATACAATGAAAAACTGTTTTTT.

The chain carries TRBV29-1 and TRBJ2-2; no reliable D call. The V end lost 2 bases, the J end lost 7 bases, and 5 bases lay between the germline ends. Germline V gene lookup returns CDR1 SQVTM and CDR2 ANQGSEA. This CDR3 comprises 11 residues. The CDR3 here is CSVEWGGELFF. The DNA of the CDR3 is TGCAGCGTTGAATGGGGCGGGGAGCTGTTTTTT.